The rows below give T cell receptor beta chains drawn from one sample of a study of cytomegalovirus exposure and HLA in healthy donors. Repertoires were generated with immunoSEQ multiplex PCR, while TCRdb's copy carries only in-frame clones and drops some. This repertoire includes some 51,000 clones. The sample was PBMCs. Receptors originate from a middle-aged man in good health and CMV-seropositive. Both conserved end residues are part of each CDR3.

TRBV7-2,TRBJ2-6,CASSLTGGAGANVLTF
TRBV25-1,TRBJ1-2,CASSGGGQGEVYTF
TRBV27,TRBJ2-5,CASSDRGPETQYF
TRBV11-2,TRBJ2-1,CASSSSSGDNEQFF
TRBV12-5,TRBJ2-7,CASDAPGQSSYEQYF
TRBV5-6,TRBJ2-1,CASSLLAGLFNEQFF
TRBV7-2,TRBJ2-7,CASSSNSYEQYF
TRBV9,TRBJ2-3,CASSARDRGTDTQYF
TRBV27,TRBJ2-3,CASSLVTGGDTQYF
TRBV6-1,TRBJ2-1,CASSEQSSGRNFEQFF
TRBV21-1,TRBJ1-2,CASSDCFPGQTYDGYTF
TRBV18,TRBJ1-2,CASSPADRGYGYTF
TRBV14,TRBJ1-3,CASSQERFRQGGGNTIYF
TRBV7-3,TRBJ2-7,CASSLGGAGFGEQYF
TRBV4-2,TRBJ2-7,CASSQVEGESYEQYF
TRBV7-8,TRBJ1-2,CASSVRDRPIYGYTF
TRBV9,TRBJ2-3,CASSVAIGDFSTDTQYF
TRBV7-8,TRBJ1-5,CASSSTNLEPQHF
TRBV7-7,TRBJ2-2,CASSTGQGGELFF
TRBV27,TRBJ2-7,CASSRGRAYEQYF
TRBV18,TRBJ1-1,CASSIGQGDLEAFF
TRBV20-1,TRBJ2-7,CSAQRSYEQYF
TRBV10-3,TRBJ1-2,CAALREEILGYTF
TRBV30,TRBJ1-4,CAWDNNNEKLFF
TRBV19,TRBJ1-5,CASSISGDRAAIQPQHF